The rows below give T cell receptor beta chains drawn from one sample of a study of blood T cell repertoires in COVID-19. Profiling relied on immunoSEQ multiplex PCR, and the TCRdb table lists in-frame clones only, not all of them. The sample carries 200,000 to 250,000 clones, 85% to 90% recorded once. The sample comprised peripheral blood. The receptor source for this set is a man aged 25-45 years with COVID-19, enrolled during active disease. CDR3s include the opening cysteine and the closing phenylalanine or tryptophan. Each record gives: V gene, D gene, clone size, J gene, CDR3 DNA, CDR3 protein. A D gene is named only where the DNA matches it firmly. Rows give clone size only sometimes, using once, few, many, or a class for an expanded clone.

V: TRBV4-1
D: -
size: -
J: TRBJ2-1
DNA: TGCGCCAGCAGCCAAGATACCCCGACAGTGGGGTGGGGTGAGCAGTTCTTC
CDR3: CASSQDTPTVGWGEQFF

V: TRBV15
D: -
size: -
J: TRBJ2-1
DNA: TGTGCCACCAGCAGAGTGGGCGTAAGCGGGGAGCAGTTCTTC
CDR3: CATSRVGVSGEQFF

V: TRBV24-1
D: -
size: -
J: TRBJ2-3
DNA: TGTGCCACCAGTGATAACGGGAGAGGCACAGATACGCAGTATTTT
CDR3: CATSDNGRGTDTQYF

V: TRBV19
D: -
size: -
J: TRBJ1-5
DNA: TGTGCCAGTAGGGGACTCCGAAGGGGCAATCAGCCCCAGCATTTT
CDR3: CASRGLRRGNQPQHF

V: TRBV6-5
D: TRBD1
size: -
J: TRBJ1-2
DNA: TGTGCCAGCAGTTTGCTGACAGGGGTAAATGGCTACACCTTC
CDR3: CASSLLTGVNGYTF

V: TRBV5-4
D: TRBD1
size: -
J: TRBJ1-2
DNA: TGTGCCAGCAGCCCCTCAGGGGGACCCACCTATGGCTACACCTTC
CDR3: CASSPSGGPTYGYTF

V: TRBV25-1
D: -
size: -
J: TRBJ2-7
DNA: TGTGCCAGCAGTACTCGGTGGGAGCAGTACTTC
CDR3: CASSTRWEQYF

V: TRBV5-1
D: -
size: -
J: TRBJ2-5
DNA: TGCGCCAGCACCGCTGGCCCCTCAGGGTTGGAGACCCAGTACTTC
CDR3: CASTAGPSGLETQYF

V: TRBV27
D: -
size: -
J: TRBJ1-1
DNA: TGTGCCAGCAGTCGCGGCCTATCAATTCGGAGCACTGAAGCTTTCTTT
CDR3: CASSRGLSIRSTEAFF

V: TRBV5-4
D: TRBD1
size: -
J: TRBJ1-1
DNA: TGTGCCAGCAGATATCAGGGGGGGAACACTGAAGCTTTCTTT
CDR3: CASRYQGGNTEAFF

V: TRBV29-1
D: -
size: -
J: TRBJ1-5
DNA: TGCAGCGTTGGGGACACTAATCAGCCCCAGCATTTT
CDR3: CSVGDTNQPQHF

V: TRBV28
D: TRBD2
size: -
J: TRBJ2-2
DNA: TGTGCCAGCACCTCGGGACTAGTGGCAAACACCGGGGAGCTGTTTTTT
CDR3: CASTSGLVANTGELFF

V: TRBV3-1/TRBV3-2
D: -
size: -
J: TRBJ1-5
DNA: TGTGCCAGCAGCCAGGGGGCCTATCAGCCCCAGCATTTT
CDR3: CASSQGAYQPQHF

V: TRBV7-9
D: TRBD1
size: -
J: TRBJ2-7
DNA: TGTGCCAGCACCTGGGACAGCTCCTACGAGCAGTACTTC
CDR3: CASTWDSSYEQYF

V: TRBV11-1
D: -
size: few
J: TRBJ2-7
DNA: TGTGCCAGCAGCTTACCCCAAAATGGGCTTGGCTACGAGCAGTACTTC
CDR3: CASSLPQNGLGYEQYF

V: TRBV19
D: -
size: -
J: TRBJ1-2
DNA: TGTGCCAGTGCCCAAGGATGGGGCCTAAACTATGGCTACACCTTC
CDR3: CASAQGWGLNYGYTF

V: TRBV30
D: -
size: -
J: TRBJ2-3
DNA: TGTGCCTGGAGTGTCTCTAGGGATACGCAGTATTTT
CDR3: CAWSVSRDTQYF

V: TRBV9
D: TRBD1
size: -
J: TRBJ1-2
DNA: TGTGCCAGCAGCGTAGACAGGGGTAACTATGGCTACACCTTC
CDR3: CASSVDRGNYGYTF

V: TRBV12-3/TRBV12-4
D: TRBD1
size: -
J: TRBJ1-2
DNA: TGTGCCAGCAGTCCCGACAGGGTCTATGGCTACACCTTC
CDR3: CASSPDRVYGYTF

V: TRBV5-5
D: TRBD1
size: -
J: TRBJ1-2
DNA: TGTGCCAGCAGCCTGAGGCAGGGGGCGTCTAACTATGGCTACACCTTC
CDR3: CASSLRQGASNYGYTF

V: TRBV6-5
D: TRBD1
size: -
J: TRBJ1-1
DNA: TGTGCCATCCTGGGGGACAGCACTGAAGCTTTCTTT
CDR3: CAILGDSTEAFF

V: TRBV11-2
D: -
size: -
J: TRBJ2-1
DNA: TGTGCCAGCAGCCTGAGGGTGAGGGATGGAAACTACAATGAGCAGTTCTTC
CDR3: CASSLRVRDGNYNEQFF

V: TRBV24-1
D: TRBD1
size: -
J: TRBJ1-1
DNA: TGTGCCACCAGTGACCAACAGGGGTCGAGCACTGAAGCTTTCTTT
CDR3: CATSDQQGSSTEAFF

V: TRBV27
D: TRBD1
size: -
J: TRBJ1-3
DNA: TGTGCCAGCAGTTCTCACAGGGGCTCTGGAAACACCATATATTTT
CDR3: CASSSHRGSGNTIYF

V: TRBV9
D: -
size: -
J: TRBJ1-5
DNA: TGTGCCAGCAGCGTAGGCGCGGGGATTAGCAATCAGCCCCAGCATTTT
CDR3: CASSVGAGISNQPQHF

V: TRBV19
D: TRBD1
size: -
J: TRBJ2-7
DNA: TGTGCCAGTAGTGTCGGGACAGTCTCCTACGAGCAGTACTTC
CDR3: CASSVGTVSYEQYF

V: TRBV11-1
D: -
size: -
J: TRBJ1-6
DNA: TGTGCCAGCAGCCCCTGGGGCAATTCACCCCTCCACTTT
CDR3: CASSPWGNSPLHF

V: TRBV5-1
D: TRBD1
size: -
J: TRBJ1-5
DNA: TGCGCCAGCAGCTTGCAAACAGGGGACGGTCAGCCCCAGCATTTT
CDR3: CASSLQTGDGQPQHF

V: TRBV3-1/TRBV3-2
D: -
size: -
J: TRBJ1-1
DNA: TGTGCCAGCAGCCGCACGCGGGTGAACACTGAAGCTTTCTTT
CDR3: CASSRTRVNTEAFF

V: TRBV7-9
D: -
size: -
J: TRBJ1-2
DNA: TGTGCCAACGACAGACTCGGTGGCTATGGCTACACCTTC
CDR3: CANDRLGGYGYTF

V: TRBV18
D: -
size: -
J: TRBJ2-2
DNA: TGTGCCAGCTCACCACTTAACCTTGGGCAGGGGAGGAACACCGGGGAGCTGTTTTTT
CDR3: CASSPLNLGQGRNTGELFF

V: TRBV6-2/TRBV6-3
D: TRBD2
size: -
J: TRBJ2-7
DNA: TGTGCCAGCAGTTCCCTCCCGGGACTAGCGGGAGGTGTGCAGTACTTC
CDR3: CASSSLPGLAGGVQYF

V: TRBV2
D: -
size: once
J: TRBJ1-5
DNA: TGTGCCAGCAGGCTATCAACAGGAAGACGTAGCAATCAGCCCCAGCATTTT
CDR3: CASRLSTGRRSNQPQHF

V: TRBV5-1
D: -
size: -
J: TRBJ1-1
DNA: TGCGCCAGCAGCTTGGAGGGGTGGACTGAAGCTTTCTTT
CDR3: CASSLEGWTEAFF

V: TRBV3-1/TRBV3-2
D: -
size: -
J: TRBJ2-2
DNA: TGTGCCAGCAGCCAAGTGGCGGGAACCTCCGGGGAGCTGTTTTTT
CDR3: CASSQVAGTSGELFF

V: TRBV30
D: TRBD1
size: -
J: TRBJ1-5
DNA: TGTGCCTGGAGTCAACAGGGGGCAAGCAATCAGCCCCAGCATTTT
CDR3: CAWSQQGASNQPQHF

V: TRBV7-2
D: -
size: -
J: TRBJ2-1
DNA: TGTGCCAGCAGCTGGACAAGCTCCTACAATGAGCAGTTCTTC
CDR3: CASSWTSSYNEQFF